This is a list of T cell receptor beta chains from one sample in a study of blood T cells in healthy people across ages. TCRdb re-analysed the 5' RACE reads in MiXCR, keeping a single row per CDR3 protein. The sample includes about 540,000 distinct CDR3 sequences, nearly 25% of them seen just once. These sequences were also reported in another study, on T cells of mothers and their children.

The sequenced sample consisted of blood. The receptors shown here come from a boy aged 10-17 years in good health. CDR3s include the opening cysteine and the closing phenylalanine or tryptophan. D genes are given only for firm matches. Some rows mark clone size as missing; the rest say once, few, many or name a class of expanded clone.

clone_size j_call v_call d_call cdr3_aa cdr3_nt
few TRBJ2-4 TRBV18 TRBD1 CASTHDETGGLLAKNIQYF TGTGCCAGCACCCACGACGAGACAGGGGGTCTACTAGCCAAAAACATTCAGTACTTC
NA TRBJ1-2 TRBV10-3 NA CAISESAEVYGYTF TGTGCCATCAGTGAGTCGGCGGAAGTCTATGGCTACACCTTC
NA TRBJ2-7 TRBV20-1 TRBD2 CSALAGSYYEQYF TGCAGTGCCTTAGCGGGCTCTTACTACGAGCAGTACTTC
NA TRBJ2-1 TRBV4-3 NA CASSQVGRAPGEQFF TGCGCCAGCAGCCAAGTAGGCCGGGCTCCGGGAGAGCAGTTCTTC
many TRBJ2-7 TRBV28 NA CASSSPYEQYF TGTGCCAGCAGTTCCCCCTACGAGCAGTACTTC
NA TRBJ1-1 TRBV6-2/TRBV6-3 NA CASSAGYGAYTEAFF TGTGCCAGCAGTGCAGGGTATGGGGCGTACACTGAAGCTTTCTTT
NA TRBJ2-5 TRBV7-2 TRBD1 CASSRGGSQETQYF TGTGCCAGCAGCAGAGGGGGCAGCCAAGAGACCCAGTACTTC
NA TRBJ2-3 TRBV6-5 NA CASSYSAGTVWGRTDTQYF TGTGCCAGCAGTTACTCCGCAGGGACTGTGTGGGGCCGCACAGATACGCAGTATTTT
NA TRBJ1-1 TRBV14 NA CASSQGYTEAFF TGTGCCAGCAGCCAAGGATACACTGAAGCTTTCTTT
NA TRBJ2-7 TRBV20-1 TRBD2 CSARVLAVYEQYF TGCAGTGCTAGAGTTCTAGCGGTCTACGAGCAGTACTTC
once TRBJ1-2 TRBV10-3 NA CAISDPGGVLNYGYTF TGTGCCATCAGTGACCCGGGAGGGGTTCTTAACTATGGCTACACCTTC
NA TRBJ2-7 TRBV19 NA CASSIAASYEQYF TGTGCCAGTAGTATAGCAGCATCCTACGAGCAGTACTTC
few TRBJ1-2 TRBV2 NA CASNKRESYGYTF TGTGCCAGCAACAAGAGGGAGAGCTATGGCTACACCTTC
NA TRBJ2-7 TRBV6-1 TRBD2 CASSELAGVHF TGTGCCAGCAGTGAATTGGCGGGAGTCCACTTC
few TRBJ2-1 TRBV20-1 TRBD1 CSAQGQGAQIKYNEQFF TGCAGTGCCCAGGGACAGGGGGCTCAAATAAAATACAATGAGCAGTTCTTC
NA TRBJ2-2 TRBV5-1 NA CASSLSTTNTGELFF TGCGCCAGCAGCTTGTCGACGACCAACACCGGGGAGCTGTTTTTT
once TRBJ2-1 TRBV7-2 NA CASSLEGTPEREQFF TGTGCCAGCAGCTTAGAAGGGACTCCCGAGCGCGAGCAGTTCTTC
few TRBJ1-2 TRBV10-3 TRBD1 CAISESGTVNYGYTF TGTGCCATCAGTGAGTCGGGGACAGTTAACTATGGCTACACCTTC
NA TRBJ2-1 TRBV28 NA CASTAGDKQFF TGTGCCAGCACGGCGGGGGACAAGCAGTTCTTC
few TRBJ2-3 TRBV5-5 TRBD1 CASSFAGTGSPDTQYF TGTGCCAGCAGCTTCGCCGGGACAGGGAGCCCAGATACGCAGTATTTT
few TRBJ1-1 TRBV25-1 NA CASGQYTVGAFF TGTGCCAGCGGACAATACACCGTTGGAGCTTTCTTT
NA TRBJ2-2 TRBV3-1 NA CASSQDTTNTGELFF TGTGCCAGCAGCCAAGACACCACGAACACCGGGGAGCTGTTTTTT
many TRBJ2-7 TRBV20-1 TRBD2 CSASREAGNDEQYF TGCAGTGCTAGTCGGGAGGCGGGGAACGACGAGCAGTACTTC
NA TRBJ1-1 TRBV6-5 TRBD1 CASSRQGQGAEAFF TGTGCCAGCAGCCGACAGGGGCAGGGGGCTGAAGCTTTCTTT
NA TRBJ1-1 TRBV5-1 NA CASSLATIVNIEAFF TGCGCCAGCAGCTTGGCAACGATTGTGAACATTGAAGCTTTCTTT
few TRBJ2-1 TRBV3-1 TRBD2 CASSQVASGGAYNEQFF TGTGCCAGCAGCCAAGTGGCTAGCGGGGGGGCTTACAATGAGCAGTTCTTC
few TRBJ2-6 TRBV29-1 NA CSATGTPDSGANVLTF TGCAGCGCAACCGGGACACCTGACTCTGGGGCCAACGTCCTGACTTTC
few TRBJ2-3 TRBV7-9 NA CASSLELAPDTQYF TGTGCCAGCAGCTTAGAACTAGCACCAGATACGCAGTATTTT
NA TRBJ2-3 TRBV2 NA CASSVFLAPDTQYF TGTGCCAGCAGTGTTTTCCTAGCTCCAGATACGCAGTATTTT
NA TRBJ2-5 TRBV7-9 NA CASTQNRQETQYF TGTGCCAGCACCCAGAACAGGCAAGAGACCCAGTACTTC
NA TRBJ2-1 TRBV4-3 NA CASSQVKGRYNEQFF TGCGCCAGCAGCCAAGTAAAAGGACGGTACAATGAGCAGTTCTTC
NA TRBJ2-2 TRBV27 NA CASSVGGFAGELFF TGTGCCAGCAGCGTTGGTGGATTCGCCGGGGAGCTGTTTTTT
few TRBJ2-7 TRBV4-2 TRBD2 CASSQDLVTSGVSSYEQYF TGTGCCAGCAGCCAAGATCTAGTTACTAGCGGGGTTAGCTCCTACGAGCAGTACTTC
NA TRBJ2-2 TRBV7-9 NA CASSPTTNSNTGELFF TGTGCCAGCAGCCCTACCACCAATTCGAACACCGGGGAGCTGTTTTTT
many TRBJ2-5 TRBV7-9 TRBD1 CASSSTGGLKTQYF TGTGCCAGCAGTTCGACAGGGGGCCTGAAGACCCAGTACTTC
few TRBJ2-5 TRBV21-1 NA CASSKEDRGERHETQYF TGTGCCAGCAGCAAAGAAGACAGGGGGGAACGTCATGAGACCCAGTACTTC
NA TRBJ2-5 TRBV4-3 NA CASSPSVETQYF TGCGCCAGCAGCCCCAGTGTGGAGACCCAGTACTTC
few TRBJ2-6 TRBV4-2 TRBD1 CASGQGGSGANVLTF TGTGCCAGCGGACAGGGGGGGTCCGGGGCCAACGTCCTGACTTTC
NA TRBJ2-1 TRBV2 NA CASNWGRDEQFF TGTGCCAGCAATTGGGGCCGGGATGAGCAGTTCTTC
NA TRBJ2-1 TRBV29-1 NA CSVDNARSWGSSYNEQFF TGCAGCGTTGATAACGCCCGATCCTGGGGAAGCTCCTACAATGAGCAGTTCTTC
NA TRBJ1-6 TRBV6-1 NA CASSPDSLSSYNSPLHF TGTGCCAGCAGTCCGGACAGCTTGAGCTCCTATAATTCACCCCTCCACTTT
few TRBJ1-4 TRBV29-1 TRBD1 CSVEDLRGDRQTNEKLFF TGCAGCGTTGAAGATCTTCGGGGGGACAGACAGACTAATGAAAAACTGTTTTTT
few TRBJ2-1 TRBV4-3 NA CASSRGFEQFF TGCGCCAGCAGCCGGGGGTTTGAGCAGTTCTTC
NA TRBJ2-1 TRBV7-9 TRBD2 CASSSSLAGYNEQFF TGTGCCAGCAGCTCCTCACTAGCGGGTTACAATGAGCAGTTCTTC
NA TRBJ2-7 TRBV7-9 NA CASSFEAGGEQYF TGTGCCAGCAGCTTTGAGGCCGGGGGCGAGCAGTACTTC
NA TRBJ2-2 TRBV5-1 NA CASSLAQGGTGELFF TGCGCCAGCAGCTTGGCCCAGGGAGGAACCGGGGAGCTGTTTTTT
NA TRBJ1-6 TRBV20-1 TRBD1 CSARETGRYNSPLHF TGCAGTGCTAGAGAGACAGGGCGGTATAATTCACCCCTCCACTTT
NA TRBJ1-6 TRBV6-5 NA CASSYSQVGNSPLHF TGTGCCAGCAGTTACTCACAGGTTGGAAATTCACCCCTCCACTTT
few TRBJ2-5 TRBV27 NA CASSSGLPQETQYF TGTGCCAGCAGTTCGGGACTCCCCCAAGAGACCCAGTACTTC
few TRBJ1-1 TRBV30 NA CAWSSLGAKTEAFF TGTGCCTGGAGTTCTCTTGGGGCTAAGACTGAAGCTTTCTTT
NA TRBJ2-5 TRBV29-1 TRBD2 CSVDGGELSGF TGCAGCGTTGATGGGGGGGAACTTAGTGGCTTC
NA TRBJ1-6 TRBV5-1 NA CASSREESSYNSPLHF TGCGCCAGCAGCCGCGAAGAGAGCTCCTATAATTCACCCCTCCACTTT
NA TRBJ2-7 TRBV7-9 TRBD2 CASSLAGLAVSPYEQYF TGTGCCAGCAGCTTAGCCGGACTAGCGGTCTCCCCCTACGAGCAGTACTTC
many TRBJ2-5 TRBV29-1 NA CSVGEGGGMETQYF TGCAGCGTCGGAGAGGGGGGAGGGATGGAGACCCAGTACTTC
few TRBJ1-2 TRBV3-1 NA CASSHRTESYTF TGTGCCAGCAGCCATCGGACAGAGAGCTACACCTTC
few TRBJ1-5 TRBV20-1 NA CSARDGAGSQPQHF TGCAGTGCTAGAGATGGGGCAGGGAGTCAGCCCCAGCATTTT
NA TRBJ2-4 TRBV9 NA CASSAGARAKLAKNIQYF TGTGCCAGCAGCGCCGGGGCCAGAGCAAAACTAGCCAAAAACATTCAGTACTTC